The clone carrying this T cell receptor (beta chain) showed up many times. Sample-barcoded 5' priming and a J-beta primer mix drove a second PCR of about 6 to 11 cycles. TCRdb ran MiXCR on the 5' RACE reads and lists one entry per CDR3 protein. This table has 700,000 or so distinct CDR3 sequences, around a fifth appearing once. This sample is part of a study of blood T cells in healthy people across ages. V was cut by 1 base and J by 1 base, with 12 bases left in between. This CDR3 has 16 amino acids. Per the germline V gene, CDR1 is SGHTA and CDR2 is FQGNSA. The source of this sequence is a man in his 70s in good health. The chain joins TRBV7-2 to TRBJ2-3; D remains unclear. The sequenced sample was blood. The CDR3 reads CASSLGLAMGTDTQYF. CDR3 coding DNA: TGTGCCAGCAGCTTAGGTCTTGCCATGGGCACAGATACGCAGTATTTT.